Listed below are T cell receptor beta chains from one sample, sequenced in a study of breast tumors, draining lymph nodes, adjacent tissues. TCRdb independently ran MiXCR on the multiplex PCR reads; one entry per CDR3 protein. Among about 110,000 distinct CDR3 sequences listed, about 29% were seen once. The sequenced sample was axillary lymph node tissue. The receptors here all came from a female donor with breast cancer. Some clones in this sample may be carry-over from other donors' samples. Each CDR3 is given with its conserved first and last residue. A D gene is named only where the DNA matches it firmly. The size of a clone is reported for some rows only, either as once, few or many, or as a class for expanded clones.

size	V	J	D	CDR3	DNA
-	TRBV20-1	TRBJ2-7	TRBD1	CSARDPGQGSYEQYF	TGCAGTGCTAGAGATCCGGGACAGGGGTCCTACGAGCAGTACTTC
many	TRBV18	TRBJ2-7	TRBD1	CASSRSPGQGDEQYF	TGTGCCAGCTCACGTAGTCCGGGACAGGGGGACGAGCAGTACTTC
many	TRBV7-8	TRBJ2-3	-	CASSPASSTDTQYF	TGTGCCAGCAGCCCCGCCTCTAGCACAGATACGCAGTATTTT
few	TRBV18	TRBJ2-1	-	CASSPPGREQFF	TGTGCCAGCTCACCACCGGGCAGGGAGCAGTTCTTC
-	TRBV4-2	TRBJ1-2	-	CASSQDLSGDGYTF	TGTGCCAGCAGCCAAGATCTTAGCGGTGATGGCTACACCTTC
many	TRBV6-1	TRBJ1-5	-	CASSEWGGRLSNQPQHF	TGTGCCAGCAGTGAATGGGGAGGGAGACTGAGCAATCAGCCCCAGCATTTT
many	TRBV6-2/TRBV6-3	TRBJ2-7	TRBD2	CASNSGTSYEQYF	TGTGCCAGCAACTCCGGGACTAGTTACGAGCAGTACTTC
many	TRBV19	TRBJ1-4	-	CASSIIDRTGNEKLFF	TGTGCCAGTAGTATAATAGACAGGACGGGTAATGAAAAACTGTTTTTT
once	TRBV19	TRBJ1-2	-	CATAGGHYGYTF	TGTGCCACCGCGGGGGGCCACTATGGCTACACCTTC
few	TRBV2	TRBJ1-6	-	CASSLGSGGNSPLHF	TGTGCCAGCAGTCTGGGCTCTGGTGGAAATTCACCCCTCCACTTT
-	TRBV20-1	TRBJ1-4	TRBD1	CSARGTGGATNEKLFF	TGCAGTGCTAGAGGGACAGGGGGCGCGACTAATGAAAAACTGTTTTTT
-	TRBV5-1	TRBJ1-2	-	CASGQDGSAANYGYTF	TGCGCCAGCGGTCAAGATGGGTCCGCAGCTAACTATGGCTACACCTTC
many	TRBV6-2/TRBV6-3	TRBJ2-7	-	CASVHAGPGLGEQYF	TGTGCCAGCGTCCACGCGGGACCGGGGCTCGGCGAGCAGTACTTC
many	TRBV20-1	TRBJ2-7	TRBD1	CSANPGTGGSEQYF	TGCAGTGCCAATCCCGGGACAGGGGGCTCCGAGCAGTACTTC
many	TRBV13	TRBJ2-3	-	CASRGLALAVYSTDTQYF	TGTGCCAGCAGAGGCCTAGCCCTGGCGGTTTATAGCACAGATACGCAGTATTTT
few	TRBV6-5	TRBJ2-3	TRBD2	CASSPRLVAGGQLGTDTQYF	TGTGCCAGCAGTCCCCGATTGGTAGCGGGGGGCCAGTTAGGCACAGATACGCAGTATTTT
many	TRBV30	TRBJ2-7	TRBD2	CAWSPGGEYYEQYF	TGTGCCTGGAGCCCTGGGGGGGAATACTACGAGCAGTACTTC
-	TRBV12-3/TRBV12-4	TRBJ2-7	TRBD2	CASRRTSGREQYF	TGTGCCAGCAGAAGAACTAGCGGGAGGGAGCAGTACTTC
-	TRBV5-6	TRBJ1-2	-	CTSGYTNYGYTF	TGTACCAGCGGCTACACTAACTATGGCTACACCTTC
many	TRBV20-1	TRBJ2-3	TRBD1	CSKQGDNTDTQYF	TGCAGTAAACAGGGGGACAACACAGATACGCAGTATTTT
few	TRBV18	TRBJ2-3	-	CATRNLGAQSSTDTQYF	TGTGCCACCCGAAACCTCGGGGCACAGTCTAGCACAGATACGCAGTATTTT
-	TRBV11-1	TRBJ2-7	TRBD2	CARGGGSAYEQYF	TGTGCCAGGGGGGGGGGGAGCGCCTACGAGCAGTACTTC
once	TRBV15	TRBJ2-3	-	CATRDGGKDTQYF	TGTGCCACCAGGGACGGTGGCAAGGATACGCAGTATTTT
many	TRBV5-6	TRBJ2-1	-	CASSLSQPEQFF	TGTGCCAGCAGCTTATCCCAGCCTGAGCAGTTCTTC
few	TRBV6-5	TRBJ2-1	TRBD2	CASSHSGLAGAFNEQFF	TGTGCCAGCAGTCACTCCGGACTAGCGGGGGCTTTCAATGAGCAGTTCTTC
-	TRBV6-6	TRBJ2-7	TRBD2	CASSHSIWETSGSSSYEQYF	TGTGCCAGCAGTCACTCGATTTGGGAGACTAGCGGGTCTAGCTCCTACGAGCAGTACTTC
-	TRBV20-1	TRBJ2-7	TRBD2	CSARKGLAAYEQYF	TGCAGTGCTAGGAAGGGACTAGCGGCATACGAGCAGTACTTC
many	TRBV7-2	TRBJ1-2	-	CASSLGDGADYGYTF	TGTGCCAGCAGCTTAGGGGACGGGGCGGACTATGGCTACACCTTC
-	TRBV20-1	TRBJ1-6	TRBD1	CSARDAGQGSPLHF	TGCAGTGCTAGGGATGCCGGACAGGGGTCTCCCCTCCACTTT
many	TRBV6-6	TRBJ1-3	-	CASSFPLSGAGNTIYF	TGTGCCAGCAGTTTCCCCCTGTCGGGTGCTGGAAACACCATATATTTT
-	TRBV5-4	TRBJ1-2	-	CASSPSKAGAYGYTF	TGTGCCAGCAGCCCATCCAAGGCGGGGGCGTACGGCTACACCTTC
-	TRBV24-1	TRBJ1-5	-	CATSGQVFGPQHF	TGTGCCACCAGTGGACAGGTCTTTGGGCCCCAGCATTTT
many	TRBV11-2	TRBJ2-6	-	CASSSQGSAANVLTF	TGTGCCAGCAGCTCGCAAGGCTCTGCGGCCAACGTCCTGACTTTC
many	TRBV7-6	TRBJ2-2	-	CASSFWGANTGELFF	TGTGCCAGCAGCTTCTGGGGCGCGAACACCGGGGAGCTGTTTTTT
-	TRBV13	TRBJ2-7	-	CASSLGQGILYEQYF	TGTGCCAGCAGCTTAGGGCAGGGCATCCTCTACGAGCAGTACTTC
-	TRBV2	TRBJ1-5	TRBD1	CASMGQGKGQPQHF	TGTGCCAGCATGGGACAGGGGAAGGGTCAGCCCCAGCATTTT
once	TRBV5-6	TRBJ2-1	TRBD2	CASSLVGGRGHEQFF	TGTGCCAGCAGCTTGGTGGGCGGGAGAGGCCATGAGCAGTTCTTC
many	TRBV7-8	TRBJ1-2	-	CASSLEVSFTNGYPF	TGTGCCAGCAGCTTAGAAGTCTCCTTCACAAACGGCTACCCCTTC
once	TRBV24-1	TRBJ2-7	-	CAASDTGLSYEQYF	TGTGCCGCCAGTGATACAGGCCTTTCCTACGAGCAGTACTTC
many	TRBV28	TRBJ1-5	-	CASSLYDSSNQPQHF	TGTGCCAGCAGTTTATACGACAGTAGCAATCAGCCCCAGCATTTT
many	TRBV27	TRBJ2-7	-	CASSSREGGYEQYF	TGTGCCAGCAGTTCCAGGGAGGGGGGGTACGAGCAGTACTTC
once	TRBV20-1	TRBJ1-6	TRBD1	CSARDPDRDYNSPLHF	TGCAGTGCTAGAGACCCGGACAGGGACTATAATTCACCCCTCCACTTT
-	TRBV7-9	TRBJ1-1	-	CASSLQGRNTEALF	TGTGCCAGCAGCTTACAGGGCCGGAACACTGAAGCTCTCTTT
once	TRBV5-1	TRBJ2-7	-	CASSVTAGSYEQYF	TGCGCCAGCAGTGTGACGGCCGGTTCCTACGAGCAGTACTTC
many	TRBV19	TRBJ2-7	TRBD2	CASNNIGSSGSYEQYF	TGTGCCAGTAACAACATAGGGTCTAGCGGCTCCTACGAGCAGTACTTC
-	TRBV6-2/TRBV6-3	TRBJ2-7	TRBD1	CASIPGTGTYEQYF	TGTGCCAGCATCCCCGGGACAGGGACCTACGAGCAGTACTTC
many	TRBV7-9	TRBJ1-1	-	CASSLSRNTEAFF	TGTGCCAGCAGCTTATCGAGGAACACTGAAGCTTTCTTT
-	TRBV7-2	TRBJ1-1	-	CASSLAILTENAEAFF	TGTGCCAGCAGCTTAGCGATCCTTACAGAGAACGCTGAAGCTTTCTTT
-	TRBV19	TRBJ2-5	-	CASSRTGRREAQYF	TGTGCCAGTAGTCGGACAGGGCGGCGGGAGGCCCAGTACTTT
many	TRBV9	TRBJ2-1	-	CASSVGGRIDDEQFF	TGTGCCAGCAGCGTAGGAGGCAGGATCGACGATGAGCAGTTCTTC
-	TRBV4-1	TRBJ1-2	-	CASSQEAGWDYGYTF	TGCGCCAGCAGCCAAGAGGCGGGGTGGGACTATGGCTACACCTTC
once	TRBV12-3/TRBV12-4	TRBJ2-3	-	CAGSFTSTSTDTQYF	TGTGCCGGCAGTTTCACGAGTACTAGCACAGATACGCAGTATTTT
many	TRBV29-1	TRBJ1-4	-	CSVEWGSNEKLFF	TGCAGCGTTGAATGGGGTTCTAATGAAAAACTGTTTTTT
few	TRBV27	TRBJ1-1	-	CASSLSGRTEAFF	TGTGCCAGCAGTTTGTCAGGGAGGACTGAAGCTTTCTTT
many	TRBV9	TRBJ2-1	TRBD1	CASSVGQGARNEQFF	TGTGCCAGCAGCGTAGGACAGGGGGCAAGGAATGAGCAGTTCTTC
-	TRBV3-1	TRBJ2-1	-	CASSSSAYNNEQFF	TGTGCCAGCAGTAGCAGTGCCTATAACAATGAGCAGTTCTTC
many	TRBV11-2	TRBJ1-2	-	CASSFPGVGYTF	TGTGCCAGCAGCTTCCCAGGGGTTGGCTACACCTTC
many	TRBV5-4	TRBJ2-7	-	CASSLAGTTYEQYF	TGTGCCAGCAGCTTGGCCGGGACCACCTACGAGCAGTACTTC
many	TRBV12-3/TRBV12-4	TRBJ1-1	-	CASSLGGRRNTEAFF	TGTGCCAGCAGTTTAGGCGGCAGGCGAAACACTGAAGCTTTCTTT
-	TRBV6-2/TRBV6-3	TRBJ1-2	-	CASGPRGSYGYTF	TGTGCCAGCGGGCCCAGGGGTAGCTATGGCTACACCTTC